This T cell receptor (beta chain) was identified during a study of human T cells and chemical hapten exposure. The study, taken as a whole, reports: Expanded TCR counts at PT1 were positively correlated with the patch test score.

This clonotype showed up many times. Its antigen remains unidentified. The library tagged each cDNA molecule with unique molecular identifiers. In the original workflow: Sequenced samples showed a median of approximately 96,000 TCRs each, with counts running from roughly 23,000 to 700,000. Each CDR3 protein is one row after TCRdb ran MiXCR on the RACE reads. The V and J calls were determined by TCRdb, not by the authors. The sample consists of 55,000 to 80,000 distinct CDR3 sequences, 11% of them appearing once. CDR1 SGHNT and CDR2 YYREEE come from the germline V gene (reference sequence). Trimming took off 0 bases at V and 0 bases at J, with 0 bases between the two ends. The CDR3 runs to 12 residues. Time point meaning: patch test 3, about 24 weeks after DPC sensitization. Treatment noted: therapeutic diphenylcyclopropenone sensitization with weekly scalp DPC. Alopecia patients between 18 and 70 years old and suitable for DPC were used as donors.

This rearrangement joins TRBV5-4 to TRBJ1-2; D is unclear. The sequences come from whole blood, collected in connection with sensitization to the hapten diphenylcyclopropenone (DPC). The receptor comes from a woman aged 25-40 years with alopecia areata. Some clones in this sample may be carry-over from other donors' samples. The CDR3 sequence: CASSLANYGYTF. CDR3 nucleotides: TGTGCCAGCAGCTTGGCTAACTATGGCTACACCTTC. The complete variable domain, with remaining parts taken from reference TRBV5-4 and TRBJ1-2, reads ETGVTQSPTHLIKTRGQQVTLRCSSQSGHNTVSWYQQALGQGPQFIFQYYREEENGRGNFPPRFSGLQFPNYSSELNVNALELDDSALYLCASSLANYGYTFGSGTRLTVV.